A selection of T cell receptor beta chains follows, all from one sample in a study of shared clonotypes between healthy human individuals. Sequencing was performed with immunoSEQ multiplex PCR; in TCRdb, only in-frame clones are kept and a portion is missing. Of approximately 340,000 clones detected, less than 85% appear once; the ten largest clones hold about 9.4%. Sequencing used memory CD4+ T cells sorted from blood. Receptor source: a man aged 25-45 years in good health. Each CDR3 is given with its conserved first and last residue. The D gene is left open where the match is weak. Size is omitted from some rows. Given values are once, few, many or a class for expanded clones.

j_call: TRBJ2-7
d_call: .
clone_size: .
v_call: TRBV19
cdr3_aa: CASSIGQGRTGSYEQYF
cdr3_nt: TGTGCCAGTAGTATCGGGCAAGGGCGGACTGGCTCCTACGAGCAGTACTTC

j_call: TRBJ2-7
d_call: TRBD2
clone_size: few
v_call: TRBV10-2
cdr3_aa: CASKSGLGSYEQYF
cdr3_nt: TGCGCCAGCAAATCGGGACTAGGCTCCTACGAGCAGTACTTC

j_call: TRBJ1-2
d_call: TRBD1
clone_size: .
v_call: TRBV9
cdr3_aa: CASSTGQGADYGYTF
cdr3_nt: TGTGCCAGCAGCACCGGACAGGGGGCTGACTATGGCTACACCTTC

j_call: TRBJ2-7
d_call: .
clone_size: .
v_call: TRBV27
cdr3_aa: CASSRRPSGDEQYF
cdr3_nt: TGTGCCAGCAGCCGAAGGCCTTCAGGGGACGAGCAGTACTTC

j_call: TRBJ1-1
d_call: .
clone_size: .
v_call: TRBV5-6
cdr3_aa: CASSFGPNTEAFF
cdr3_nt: TGTGCCAGCAGCTTCGGCCCGAACACTGAAGCTTTCTTT

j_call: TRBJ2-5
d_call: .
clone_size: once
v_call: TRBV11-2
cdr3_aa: CASSLEVLGFETQYF
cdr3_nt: TGTGCCAGCAGCTTAGAAGTTTTGGGTTTCGAGACCCAGTACTTC

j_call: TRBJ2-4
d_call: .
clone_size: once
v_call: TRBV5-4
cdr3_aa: CASSLRQGRDIQYF
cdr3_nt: TGTGCCAGCAGCCTAAGACAGGGGAGGGACATTCAGTACTTC

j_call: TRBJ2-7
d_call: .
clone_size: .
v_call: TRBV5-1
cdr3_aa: CASSLGSLRIYEQYF
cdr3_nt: TGTGCCAGCAGCTTGGGGTCGCTCAGAATCTACGAGCAGTACTTC

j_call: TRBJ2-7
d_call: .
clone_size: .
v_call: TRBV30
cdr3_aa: CAWSGAGLTYEQYF
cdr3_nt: TGTGCCTGGAGTGGTGCGGGCCTGACCTACGAGCAGTACTTC

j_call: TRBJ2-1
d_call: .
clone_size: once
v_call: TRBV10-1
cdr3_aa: CASSSQGISNEQFF
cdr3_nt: TGCGCCAGCAGTTCACAGGGAATCAGCAATGAGCAGTTCTTC

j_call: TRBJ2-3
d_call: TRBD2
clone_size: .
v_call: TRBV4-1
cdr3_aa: CASSQDGVAGGSFTDTQYF
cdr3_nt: TGCGCCAGCAGCCAAGATGGCGTAGCGGGAGGCTCTTTCACAGATACGCAGTATTTT

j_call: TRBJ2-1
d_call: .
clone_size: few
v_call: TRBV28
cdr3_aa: CASSAQGNEQFF
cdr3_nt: TGTGCCAGCAGTGCACAGGGCAATGAGCAGTTCTTC

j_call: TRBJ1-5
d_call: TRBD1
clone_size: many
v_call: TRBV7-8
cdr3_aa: CASSADRGLQPQHF
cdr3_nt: TGTGCCAGCAGTGCTGACAGGGGACTTCAGCCCCAGCATTTT

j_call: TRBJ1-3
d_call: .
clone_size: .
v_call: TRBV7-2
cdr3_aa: CARHADSSGNTIYF
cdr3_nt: TGTGCCAGACATGCAGACAGCTCTGGAAACACCATATATTTT

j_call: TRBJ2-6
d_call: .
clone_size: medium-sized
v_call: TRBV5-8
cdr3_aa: CASSLGSSGANVLTF
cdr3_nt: TGTGCCAGCAGCTTAGGAAGCTCTGGGGCCAACGTCCTGACTTTC

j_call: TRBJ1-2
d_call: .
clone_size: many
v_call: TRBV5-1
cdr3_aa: CASSTDSNYGYTF
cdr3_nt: TGCGCCAGCAGCACCGACAGTAACTATGGCTACACCTTC

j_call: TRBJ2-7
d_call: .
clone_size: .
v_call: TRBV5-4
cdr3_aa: CASSLRGYEQYF
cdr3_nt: TGTGCCAGCAGCTTGAGGGGTTACGAGCAGTACTTC

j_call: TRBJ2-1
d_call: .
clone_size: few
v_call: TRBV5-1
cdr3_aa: CASSSGPGQNNEQFF
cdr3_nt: TGCGCCAGCAGCTCGGGACCTGGACAGAATAATGAGCAGTTCTTC

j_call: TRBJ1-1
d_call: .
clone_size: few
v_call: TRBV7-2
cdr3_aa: CASVAYQGMNTEAFF
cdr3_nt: TGTGCCAGCGTCGCTTATCAGGGGATGAACACTGAAGCTTTCTTT

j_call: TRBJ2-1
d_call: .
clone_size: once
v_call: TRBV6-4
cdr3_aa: CASSDSSGATYNEQFF
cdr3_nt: TGTGCCAGCAGTGACTCAAGTGGAGCCACCTACAATGAGCAGTTCTTC

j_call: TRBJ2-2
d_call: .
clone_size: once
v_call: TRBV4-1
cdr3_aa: CASSQVSWGRNTGELFF
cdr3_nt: TGCGCCAGCAGCCAAGTGAGTTGGGGGCGGAACACCGGGGAGCTGTTTTTT

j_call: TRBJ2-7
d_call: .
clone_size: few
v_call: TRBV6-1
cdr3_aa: CASGGAPTYEQYF
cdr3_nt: TGTGCCAGCGGGGGAGCTCCTACCTACGAGCAGTACTTC

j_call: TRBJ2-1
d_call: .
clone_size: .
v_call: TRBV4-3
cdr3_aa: CASSQEVRPESKVFF
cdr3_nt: TGCGCCAGCAGCCAAGAGGTGCGGCCCGAAAGTAAAGTGTTCTTC

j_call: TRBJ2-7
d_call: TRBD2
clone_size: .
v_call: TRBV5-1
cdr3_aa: CASSLSGSSYEQYF
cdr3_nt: TGCGCCAGCAGCTTGAGCGGGAGTTCCTACGAGCAGTACTTC

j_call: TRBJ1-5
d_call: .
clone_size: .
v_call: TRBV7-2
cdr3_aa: CASSLSGAVGNQPQHF
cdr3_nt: TGTGCCAGCAGCTTATCAGGGGCTGTGGGCAATCAGCCCCAGCATTTT

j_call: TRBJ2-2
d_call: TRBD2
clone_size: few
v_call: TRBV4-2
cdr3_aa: CASSLGLAGDTGELFF
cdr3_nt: TGTGCCAGCAGCTTAGGACTAGCGGGTGACACCGGGGAGCTGTTTTTT

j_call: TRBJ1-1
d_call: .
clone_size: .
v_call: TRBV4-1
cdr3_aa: CASSQDVGALGTEAFF
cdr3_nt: TGCGCCAGCAGCCAAGATGTTGGGGCCTTGGGCACTGAAGCTTTCTTT

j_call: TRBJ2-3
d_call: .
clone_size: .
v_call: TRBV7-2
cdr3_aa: CASSRYSDTQYF
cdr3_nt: TGTGCCAGCAGCCGATACTCGGATACGCAGTATTTT

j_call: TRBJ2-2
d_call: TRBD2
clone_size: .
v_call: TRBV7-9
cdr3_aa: CASSLWLAGAYGELFF
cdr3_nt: TGTGCCAGCAGCTTATGGCTAGCGGGAGCGTACGGGGAGCTGTTTTTT

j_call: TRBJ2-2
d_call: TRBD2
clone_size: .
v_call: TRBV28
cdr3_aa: CASSRLAGSGELFF
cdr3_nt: TGTGCCAGCAGTCGACTAGCGGGGAGCGGGGAGCTGTTTTTT

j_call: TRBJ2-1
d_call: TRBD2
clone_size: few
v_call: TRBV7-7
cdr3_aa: CASSAGVVANEQFF
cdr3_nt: TGTGCTAGCAGTGCGGGAGTAGTTGCCAATGAGCAGTTCTTC

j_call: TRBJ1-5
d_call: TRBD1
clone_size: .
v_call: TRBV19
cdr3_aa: CASSVGRGHGQPQHF
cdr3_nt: TGTGCCAGTAGTGTCGGAAGGGGGCATGGGCAGCCCCAGCATTTT

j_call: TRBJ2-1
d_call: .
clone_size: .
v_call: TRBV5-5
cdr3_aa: CASSWGAGNEQFF
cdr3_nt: TGTGCCAGCAGCTGGGGGGCTGGGAATGAGCAGTTCTTC

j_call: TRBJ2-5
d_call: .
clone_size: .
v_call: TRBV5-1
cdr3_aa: CASRRGQETQYF
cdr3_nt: TGCGCCAGCAGGAGGGGCCAAGAGACCCAGTACTTC

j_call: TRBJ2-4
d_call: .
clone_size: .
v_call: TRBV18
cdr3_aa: CASSTTGKNIQYF
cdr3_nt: TGTGCCAGCTCAACAACAGGGAAAAACATTCAGTACTTC

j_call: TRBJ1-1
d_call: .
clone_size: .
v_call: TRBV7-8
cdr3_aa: CASGGPTLAPNTEAFF
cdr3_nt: TGTGCCAGCGGGGGTCCGACGTTGGCTCCGAACACTGAAGCTTTCTTT

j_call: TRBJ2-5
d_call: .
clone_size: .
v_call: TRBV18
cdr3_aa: CASSPGGGGQETQYF
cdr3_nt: TGTGCCAGCTCACCAGGCGGGGGCGGACAAGAGACCCAGTACTTC

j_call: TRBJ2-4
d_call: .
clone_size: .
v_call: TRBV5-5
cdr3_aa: CASSSVEASLAKNIQYF
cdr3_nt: TGTGCCAGCAGTTCGGTAGAAGCGAGCTTAGCCAAAAACATTCAGTACTTC

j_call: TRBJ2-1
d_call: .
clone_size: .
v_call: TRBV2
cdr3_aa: CASSELSEQFF
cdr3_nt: TGTGCCAGCAGTGAATTAAGTGAGCAGTTCTTC

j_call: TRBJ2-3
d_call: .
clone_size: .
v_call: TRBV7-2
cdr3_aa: CASSLGWSTDTQYF
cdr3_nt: TGTGCCAGCAGCTTAGGTTGGAGCACAGATACGCAGTATTTT

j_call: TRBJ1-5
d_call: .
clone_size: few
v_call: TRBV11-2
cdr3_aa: CASSPAGIRQPQHF
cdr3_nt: TGTGCCAGCAGCCCCGCGGGGATTCGACAGCCCCAGCATTTT

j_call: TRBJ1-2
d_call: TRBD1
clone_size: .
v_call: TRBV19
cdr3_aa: CASSDQGDIRGYTF
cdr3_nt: TGTGCCAGTAGCGACCAGGGGGACATAAGAGGCTACACCTTC

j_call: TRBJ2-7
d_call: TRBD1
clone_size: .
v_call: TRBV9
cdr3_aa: CASSKRQGGTYEQYF
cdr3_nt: TGTGCCAGCAGCAAACGACAGGGTGGGACCTACGAGCAGTACTTC

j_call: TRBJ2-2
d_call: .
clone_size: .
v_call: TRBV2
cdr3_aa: CASSSRRNTGELFF
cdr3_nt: TGTGCCAGCAGTTCAAGGAGGAACACCGGGGAGCTGTTTTTT

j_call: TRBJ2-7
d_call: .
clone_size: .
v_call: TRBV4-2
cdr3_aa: CASSPQTRTYEQYF
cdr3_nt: TGTGCCAGCAGCCCCCAGACTCGAACCTACGAGCAGTACTTC

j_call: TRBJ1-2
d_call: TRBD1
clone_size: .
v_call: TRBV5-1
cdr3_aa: CASSDTGGPPSYGYTF
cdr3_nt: TGCGCCAGCAGCGATACAGGGGGCCCCCCCTCCTATGGCTACACCTTC

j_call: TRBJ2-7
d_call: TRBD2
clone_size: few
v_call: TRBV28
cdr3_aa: CASTTLAGGDEQYF
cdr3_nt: TGTGCCAGCACCACTTTAGCGGGAGGGGACGAGCAGTACTTC

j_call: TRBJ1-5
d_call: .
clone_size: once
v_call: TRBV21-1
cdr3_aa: CASILGGACRSNQPQHF
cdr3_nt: TGTGCCAGCATTCTCGGGGGGGCTTGCCGGAGCAATCAGCCCCAGCATTTT

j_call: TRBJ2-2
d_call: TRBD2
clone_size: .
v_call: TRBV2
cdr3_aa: CASRGLGVSTTGELFF
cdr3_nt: TGTGCCAGCAGGGGACTAGGCGTTTCGACCACCGGGGAGCTGTTTTTT

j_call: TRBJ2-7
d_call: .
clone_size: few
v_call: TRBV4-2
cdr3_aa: CASSPGPSYEQYF
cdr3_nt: TGTGCCAGCAGCCCGGGTCCCTCCTACGAGCAGTACTTC

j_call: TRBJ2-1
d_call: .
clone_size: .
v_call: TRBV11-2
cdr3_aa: CASSLRLESSYNEQFF
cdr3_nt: TGTGCCAGCAGCCTCCGACTCGAGAGCTCCTACAATGAGCAGTTCTTC

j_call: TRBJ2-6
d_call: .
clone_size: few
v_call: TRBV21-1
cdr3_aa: CASSKVTYGRTRDSGANVLTF
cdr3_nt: TGTGCCAGCAGCAAGGTGACGTATGGGAGGACAAGAGACTCTGGGGCCAACGTCCTGACTTTC

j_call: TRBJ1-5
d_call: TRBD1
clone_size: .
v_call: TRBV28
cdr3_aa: CASSRDRANQPQHF
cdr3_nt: TGTGCCAGCAGCCGCGACAGGGCGAATCAGCCCCAGCATTTT

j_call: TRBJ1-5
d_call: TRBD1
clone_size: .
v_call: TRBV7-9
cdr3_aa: CASSLARDRDNQPQHF
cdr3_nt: TGTGCCAGCAGCTTAGCCCGGGACAGAGACAATCAGCCCCAGCATTTT

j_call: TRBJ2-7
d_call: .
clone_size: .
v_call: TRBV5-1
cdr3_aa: CASSLAGDEQYF
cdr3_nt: TGCGCCAGCAGCTTGGCGGGGGACGAGCAGTACTTC

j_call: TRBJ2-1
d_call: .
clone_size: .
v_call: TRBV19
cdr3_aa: CASSPRESTYNEQFF
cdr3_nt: TGTGCCAGTAGTCCCAGAGAGTCCACCTACAATGAGCAGTTCTTC

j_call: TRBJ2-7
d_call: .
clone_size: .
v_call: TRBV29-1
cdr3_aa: CSAESGRGYEQYF
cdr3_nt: TGCAGCGCCGAAAGTGGCCGGGGCTACGAGCAGTACTTC